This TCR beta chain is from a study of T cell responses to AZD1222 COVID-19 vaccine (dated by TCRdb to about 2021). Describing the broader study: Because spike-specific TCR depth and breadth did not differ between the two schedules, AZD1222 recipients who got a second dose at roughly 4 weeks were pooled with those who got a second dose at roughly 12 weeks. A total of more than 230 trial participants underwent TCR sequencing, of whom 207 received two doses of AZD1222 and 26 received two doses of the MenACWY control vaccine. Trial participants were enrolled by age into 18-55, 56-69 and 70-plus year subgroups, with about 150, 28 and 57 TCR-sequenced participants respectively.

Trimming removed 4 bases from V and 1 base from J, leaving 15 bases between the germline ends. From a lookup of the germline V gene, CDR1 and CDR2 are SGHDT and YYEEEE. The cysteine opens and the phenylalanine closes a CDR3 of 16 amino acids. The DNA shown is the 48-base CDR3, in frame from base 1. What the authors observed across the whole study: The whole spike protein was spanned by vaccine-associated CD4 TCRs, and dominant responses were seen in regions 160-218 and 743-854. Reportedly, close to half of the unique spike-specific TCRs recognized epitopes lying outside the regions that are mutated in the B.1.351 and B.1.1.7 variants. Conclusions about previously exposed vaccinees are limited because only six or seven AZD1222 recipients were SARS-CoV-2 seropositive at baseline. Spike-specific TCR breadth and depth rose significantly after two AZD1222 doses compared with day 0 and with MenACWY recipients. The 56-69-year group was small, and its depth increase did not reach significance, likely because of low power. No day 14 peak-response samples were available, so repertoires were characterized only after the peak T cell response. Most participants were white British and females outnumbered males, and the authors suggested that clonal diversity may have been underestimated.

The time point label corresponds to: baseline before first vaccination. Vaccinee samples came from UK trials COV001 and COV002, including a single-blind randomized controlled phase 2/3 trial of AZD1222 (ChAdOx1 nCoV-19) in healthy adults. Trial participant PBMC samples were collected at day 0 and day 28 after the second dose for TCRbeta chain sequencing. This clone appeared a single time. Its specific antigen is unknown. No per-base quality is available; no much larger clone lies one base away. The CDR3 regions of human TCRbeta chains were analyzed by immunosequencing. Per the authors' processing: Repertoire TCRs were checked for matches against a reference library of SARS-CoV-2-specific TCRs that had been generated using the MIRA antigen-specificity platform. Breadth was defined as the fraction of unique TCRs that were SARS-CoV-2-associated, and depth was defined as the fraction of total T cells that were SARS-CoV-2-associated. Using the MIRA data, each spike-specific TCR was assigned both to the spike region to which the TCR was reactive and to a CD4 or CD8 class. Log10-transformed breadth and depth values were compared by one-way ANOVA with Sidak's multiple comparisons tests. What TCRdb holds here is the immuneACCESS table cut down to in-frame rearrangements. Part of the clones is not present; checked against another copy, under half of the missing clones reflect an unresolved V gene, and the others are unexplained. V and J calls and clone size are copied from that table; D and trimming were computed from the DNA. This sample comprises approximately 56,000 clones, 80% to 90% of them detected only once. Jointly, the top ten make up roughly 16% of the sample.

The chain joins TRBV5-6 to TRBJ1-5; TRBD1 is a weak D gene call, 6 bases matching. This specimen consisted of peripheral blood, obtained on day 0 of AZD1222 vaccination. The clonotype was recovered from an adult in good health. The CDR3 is CASSRGGLASNQPQHF. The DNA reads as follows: TGTGCCAGCAGCCGGGGGGGGCTGGCGAGCAATCAGCCCCAGCATTTT.